These T cell receptor beta chains were read from a single sample in a study of blood T cell repertoires in COVID-19. Here immunoSEQ multiplex PCR was the method, and the copy in TCRdb shows in-frame clones only, minus some. The table shows around 200,000 clones, with under 85% occurring only once. The sample consisted of peripheral blood. The receptors come from a human donor in a cohort sampled during active COVID-19. Both conserved end residues are part of each CDR3. D genes are given only for firm matches. Only part of the rows carry a size: once, few, many, or a class if the clone is expanded.

DNA,CDR3,J,V,size,D
TGTGCCAGCAGTTTTCGTCAGGGGGCGCAGTACTTC,CASSFRQGAQYF,TRBJ2-7,TRBV27,NA,TRBD1
TGTGCCAGCAGCTTAGGAGGCAGCCGCTATGGCTACACCTTC,CASSLGGSRYGYTF,TRBJ1-2,TRBV5-4,few,NA
TGTGCCAGCAGCCGGTACAATGAGCAGTTCTTC,CASSRYNEQFF,TRBJ2-1,TRBV5-6,few,NA
TGCGCCAGCAGCTTGCAGACAGGGGGGTCCTACAATGAGCAGTTCTTC,CASSLQTGGSYNEQFF,TRBJ2-1,TRBV5-1,NA,TRBD1
TGCGCCAGTAGCATCTCAACTAATGAAAAACTGTTTTTT,CASSISTNEKLFF,TRBJ1-4,TRBV10-2,NA,NA
TGTGCCAGCAGCCGGGAAGGGGGGAGGGATAATGAAAAACTGTTTTTT,CASSREGGRDNEKLFF,TRBJ1-4,TRBV4-2,NA,NA
TGTGCCAGCAGCTATGGCCCTTCCTCCTACGAGCAGTACTTC,CASSYGPSSYEQYF,TRBJ2-7,TRBV5-6,NA,NA
TGTGCCAGCAGTTCACTGACAGAGACCCAAAATCAGCCCCAGCATTTT,CASSSLTETQNQPQHF,TRBJ1-5,TRBV27,NA,NA
TGTGCCAGCAGCGTATTGACGGGGGGGCTGGACGAGCAGTACTTC,CASSVLTGGLDEQYF,TRBJ2-7,TRBV9,NA,TRBD2
TGCAGCACCCGGGGACAGGGCCCGAGAGAGACCCAGTACTTC,CSTRGQGPRETQYF,TRBJ2-5,TRBV29-1,NA,TRBD1
TGTGCCATCAGTGAGGGGAGGGGAAACTATGGCTACACCTTC,CAISEGRGNYGYTF,TRBJ1-2,TRBV10-3,NA,NA
TGTGCCAGCAGTTACCGTTGGACACTAGGAAACACCATATATTTT,CASSYRWTLGNTIYF,TRBJ1-3,TRBV6-5,NA,NA
TGTGCCAGCCGTAACTCAAAGTTGACCCAGTACTTC,CASRNSKLTQYF,TRBJ2-5,TRBV12-3/TRBV12-4,NA,NA
TGCGCCAGCAGCCCCCGGACTAGCGGGACCTACGAGCAGTACTTC,CASSPRTSGTYEQYF,TRBJ2-7,TRBV4-1,NA,TRBD2
TGTGCCAGCAGCCAAAGCGGGGGACGCCCTTACGGGGCCAACGTCCTGACTTTC,CASSQSGGRPYGANVLTF,TRBJ2-6,TRBV3-1/TRBV3-2,NA,TRBD2
TGTGCCAGCAGCTTAACTAGGAACACTGAAGCTTTCTTT,CASSLTRNTEAFF,TRBJ1-1,TRBV7-3,NA,NA
TGTGCCAGCAGCCAAGATTACAGGGTCACAGATACGCAGTATTTT,CASSQDYRVTDTQYF,TRBJ2-3,TRBV3-1/TRBV3-2,NA,NA
TGTGCCAGCAGCCGGGGGGATGCCCACTATGGCTACACCTTC,CASSRGDAHYGYTF,TRBJ1-2,TRBV6-4,NA,NA
TGTGCCAGCAGTTGGGGACAGGGGCCCGAGACCCAGTACTTC,CASSWGQGPETQYF,TRBJ2-5,TRBV6-5,NA,TRBD1
TGCGCCAGCAGCTTGGCCGTTGGGGGCGGGACGCAGTATTTT,CASSLAVGGGTQYF,TRBJ2-3,TRBV5-1,NA,NA
TGTGCCAGCAGCTTAGCCTCCGTCCCAGGGGTCTCCGTCTACGAGCAGTACTTC,CASSLASVPGVSVYEQYF,TRBJ2-7,TRBV7-8,NA,NA
TGTGCCAGCAGCCATCTAAACGGGGAGGGTTATGAGCAGTACTTC,CASSHLNGEGYEQYF,TRBJ2-7,TRBV7-2,once,TRBD2
TGTGCCAGCAGCTCCCTCAGGGAACCCACTGAAGCTTTCTTT,CASSSLREPTEAFF,TRBJ1-1,TRBV5-5,NA,NA
TGTGCCAGCAGCGTAGGAGGGATTGGGGAAAAACTGTTTTTT,CASSVGGIGEKLFF,TRBJ1-4,TRBV9,few,NA
TGTGCCAGCAGTTCTGGCGGGGGGCGCACAGATACGCAGTATTTT,CASSSGGGRTDTQYF,TRBJ2-3,TRBV27,once,TRBD2
TGTGCCAGTAGTATAACTGGGGACAGGTTGGACGGCTACACCTTC,CASSITGDRLDGYTF,TRBJ1-2,TRBV19,NA,TRBD1
TGTGCCAGCAGACTACAGGGGACCTTGGGGACTGAAGCTTTCTTT,CASRLQGTLGTEAFF,TRBJ1-1,TRBV6-5,NA,TRBD1
TGTGCCAGCAGTTTAGTGGGGGGAGTTGGCTATGGCTACACCTTC,CASSLVGGVGYGYTF,TRBJ1-2,TRBV27,NA,NA
TGTGCCAGCAGCCGGGGGGGAGCCTACGAGCAGTACTTC,CASSRGGAYEQYF,TRBJ2-7,TRBV7-8,NA,TRBD2
TGTGCCAGCAGCCCAATCAGACAGGGACCTAGAACTGAAGCTTTCTTT,CASSPIRQGPRTEAFF,TRBJ1-1,TRBV11-2,NA,TRBD1
TGTGCCAGCAGCCGGACACTCGGTGGGGCCAACGTCCTGACTTTC,CASSRTLGGANVLTF,TRBJ2-6,TRBV7-2,NA,NA
TGTGCCATCAGTGAGTCGCGGTTGGCGGGGGGGCTTGAGCAGTACTTC,CAISESRLAGGLEQYF,TRBJ2-7,TRBV10-3,NA,TRBD2
TGTGCCAGCAGTGAACAGGGATCCTACAATGAGCAGTTCTTC,CASSEQGSYNEQFF,TRBJ2-1,TRBV2,NA,NA
TGTGCCAGCAGTGATGCGGGGGGGCAAGAGACCCAGTACTTC,CASSDAGGQETQYF,TRBJ2-5,TRBV2,once,TRBD2
TGCGCCAGCAGCCAAGGGGACAGCGGCCAAGAGACCCAGTACTTC,CASSQGDSGQETQYF,TRBJ2-5,TRBV4-1,few,TRBD1
TGCGCCAGCAGCCAAATGGAGGGGCTCCTTTATGGCTACACCTTC,CASSQMEGLLYGYTF,TRBJ1-2,TRBV4-1,NA,NA
TGTGCCAGCAGCCCAGACTTGTTGGCTAATGAAAAACTGTTTTTT,CASSPDLLANEKLFF,TRBJ1-4,TRBV11-3,NA,NA
TGTGCCAGCAGCTCCACGGGGGGGGCACCCCTCCACTTT,CASSSTGGAPLHF,TRBJ1-6,TRBV7-3,NA,NA
TGTGCCAGCAGCATCGGGACAGGAGGTCCAAGCTCCTACGAGCAGTACTTC,CASSIGTGGPSSYEQYF,TRBJ2-7,TRBV5-6,NA,TRBD1
TGTGCCAGCAGTGGAACAGGGGTTTGGAACACTGAAGCTTTCTTT,CASSGTGVWNTEAFF,TRBJ1-1,TRBV2,few,TRBD1
TGTGCCAGCAGTCCCGGGACTAGCGGCCGCAATGAGCAGTTCTTC,CASSPGTSGRNEQFF,TRBJ2-1,TRBV27,NA,TRBD2
TGTGCCAGCAGCTCCAGGACAGGGCTGAACACTGAAGCTTTCTTT,CASSSRTGLNTEAFF,TRBJ1-1,TRBV7-2,NA,TRBD1
TGTGCCAGCAGCGCCAACAATGATGGCTACACCTTC,CASSANNDGYTF,TRBJ1-2,TRBV9,NA,NA
TGTGCCACCAGTGATTTAAGGCGGGGGACAACAGATACGCAGTATTTT,CATSDLRRGTTDTQYF,TRBJ2-3,TRBV24-1,NA,NA
TGCAGTGCTAGTTCCAGTTACACTGAAGCTTTCTTT,CSASSSYTEAFF,TRBJ1-1,TRBV20-1,NA,NA
TGCGCCAGCAGCTTACAGGGTTACACTGAAGCTTTCTTT,CASSLQGYTEAFF,TRBJ1-1,TRBV5-1,NA,NA
TGCAGCGTTGTTGGGACAGGGCGCACTAATGAAAAACTGTTTTTT,CSVVGTGRTNEKLFF,TRBJ1-4,TRBV29-1,NA,TRBD1
TGTGCCAGCAGCTCGCGACTGTATAGCAATCAGCCCCAGCATTTT,CASSSRLYSNQPQHF,TRBJ1-5,TRBV5-6,NA,NA
TGTGCCAGCAGTTGGGGACAGGGTTACACTGAAGCTTTCTTT,CASSWGQGYTEAFF,TRBJ1-1,TRBV27,NA,TRBD1
TGCAGCGTGGTACAGGGGTCCAATGAGCAGTTCTTC,CSVVQGSNEQFF,TRBJ2-1,TRBV29-1,NA,TRBD1
TGTGCCAGCAGCATTGACAGGGGTCGTTCACCCCTCCACTTT,CASSIDRGRSPLHF,TRBJ1-6,TRBV5-6,NA,TRBD1
TGTGCCAGCAGCCAAACAGGGGACTATGGCTACACCTTC,CASSQTGDYGYTF,TRBJ1-2,TRBV12-3/TRBV12-4,once,TRBD1
TGTGCCAGCAGCGGACTAGCGGGGTTCACAGATACGCAGTATTTT,CASSGLAGFTDTQYF,TRBJ2-3,TRBV2,NA,TRBD2
TGTGCCAGCAGCTTGACCCTTCGGGAGGGCTACACCTTC,CASSLTLREGYTF,TRBJ1-2,TRBV5-5,NA,NA
TGTGCCAGTAGGGGGGGGACTTCACCCCTCCACTTT,CASRGGTSPLHF,TRBJ1-6,TRBV19,once,NA